This TCR beta chain was profiled in a study of monozygotic twins with inflammatory bowel disease. Overall study results and limits: IBD patients showed reduced TCRbeta diversity (inverse Simpson) versus healthy co-twins.

Per donor, approximately 2.6 ml of blood was collected and frozen. CDR3 size: 13 residues. From germline, CDR1 is LNHNV and CDR2 YYDKDF (reference sequence). TCRdb reprocessed the 5' RACE reads; each CDR3 protein has one entry and no DNA is given. The sample holds approximately 110,000 distinct CDR3 sequences. For this clonotype: What it binds is unknown.

Material for sequencing was blood. This TCR derives from a human donor with ulcerative colitis or Crohn's disease, or a healthy co-twin of an affected twin (not recorded which). This chain joins TRBV15 and TRBJ2-1; TCRdb's D call of TRBD2 is untestable without DNA. Here the CDR3 reads CATSRGGENEQFF. Full variable domain (remainder filled in from reference TRBV15 and TRBJ2-1): DAMVIQNPRYQVTQFGKPVTLSCSQTLNHNVMYWYQQKSSQAPKLLFHYYDKDFNNEADTPDNFQSRRPNTSFCFLDIRSPGLGDTAMYLCATSRGGENEQFFGPGTRLTVL.